The 9 T cell receptor delta chains presented below share a single source sample, sequenced in a study of gamma-delta T cells after stem cell transplantation. TCRdb repeated clone calling on the RT-PCR reads with CATT. Of about 530 delta-chain clones listed, roughly 13% are singletons. The sequenced sample consisted of gamma-delta T cells. The receptors shown here come from a human donor. It is not recorded whose cells these are; they may come from a transplant donor.

Judged by abundance, this clone is large (0.1 to 1%). This rearrangement joins TRDV2 to TRDJ3, with 13 bases fitting TRDD3. The length of the CDR3 is 20 residues. Trimming at V came to 0 bases and at J to 1 base, leaving 5 bases not matched to a gene. Germline loops: CDR1 GEAIGNYY, CDR2 EKD. The CDR3 reads CACDTVLGDTKSWDTRQMFF. DNA for the CDR3: TGTGCCTGTGACACCGTACTGGGGGATACGAAATCCTGGGACACCCGACAGATGTTTTTC.

This clone came up a few times. The likely explanation is a read error, given a far larger clone one base away. This CDR3 is also generated by other DNA sequences in the sample. This chain links TRDV2 with TRDJ3; TRDD3 is a possible D gene (6 bases). The CDR3 runs 19 residues. Germline CDR1 is GEAIGNYY and CDR2 is EKD. The DNA for the CDR3 is TGTGCCTGCGACACCCCGGGGGGGACGAGCTCCTGGGACACCCGACAGATGTTTTTC. This encodes CACDTPGGTSSWDTRQMFF.

Comment on this clone: The likely explanation is a read error, given a far larger clone one base away. The V call is TRDV2, the J call TRDJ1; 8 positions agree with TRDD3. The CDR3 consists of 19 residues. CDR1 is GEAIGNYY, CDR2 EKD, per germline. The CDR3 is CARDTLLGAREGSTDKLIF. DNA for the CDR3: TGTGCCCGTGACACTCTACTGGGGGCCCGAGAGGGAAGCACCGATAAACTCATCTTT.

The table lists this clone with a few counts. A read error is the likely source, as a far larger clone sits one nucleotide away. The V call is TRDV2, the J call TRDJ2; 13 bases line up with TRDD3. There are 19 residues in the CDR3. Germline V gene data show CDR1 as GEAIGNYY and CDR2 as EKD. CDR3 DNA sequence: TGTGCCTGTGGCACCGTCTCGACTGGGGGATACGAAGCGACAGCACAACTCTTCTTT. Its protein product is CACGTVSTGGYEATAQLFF.

As for this clone: The TCRdb record carries a much larger clone's protein, which differs from this DNA's translation at residue 6; a read error is the likely cause, and the protein listed here is the DNA translation. CDR3 DNA sequence: TGTGCCTGTGACACCCCGGGGATGACCCGCGGCTCCTGGGACACCCGACAGATGTTTTTC. Its translation: CACDTPGMTRGSWDTRQMFF. The V gene is TRDV2, the J gene TRDJ3; a weak D match, TRDD3 (6 bases). V shed 0 bases and J shed 0 bases, with 17 bases lying between them. Germline CDR1 and CDR2: GEAIGNYY and EKD. The CDR3 spans 20 residues.

With regard to this clone: This likely came from a read error, as a far larger clone is one base away. Other DNA sequences within the sample encode an identical CDR3. The chain is built from TRDV1 and TRDJ1; 9 bases align to TRDD2. The CDR3 extends over 19 amino acids. Per the germline V gene, CDR1 is TSWWSYY and CDR2 is QGS. CDR3: CALGDYSLPTDYYTDKLIF. The CDR3, as DNA: TGTGCTCTTGGGGACTACAGCCTTCCTACGGATTATTACACCGACAAACTCATCTTT.

Concerning this clone: The protein recorded in TCRdb matches a much larger clone and deviates from this DNA's translation at residue 14, suggesting a read error; the protein here is obtained by translating the DNA. This chain connects TRDV1 to TRDJ1, with TRDD2 matching 9 bases. The J segment lost 3 bases and the V segment lost 3 bases, leaving 17 bases of the junction unmatched. In germline, CDR1 is TSWWSYY, CDR2 QGS. The CDR3 runs to 19 residues. The CDR3 DNA follows: TGTGCTCTTGGGGACTACAGCCTTCCTACGGATTATTACGCCGATAAACTCATCTTT. Translated, it gives CALGDYSLPTDYYADKLIF.

In regard to this clone: One base separates it from a far larger clone, so it is likely a read error. Different DNA sequences within this sample yield the same CDR3. V gene TRDV2 combines with J gene TRDJ3; TRDD3 aligns across 11 bases. V lost 0 bases, J lost 5 bases, and 17 bases stayed unmatched. The CDR3 is made up of 22 amino acids. Germline CDR1 reads GEAIGNYY; CDR2 reads EKD. In DNA form, the CDR3 reads TGTGCCTGTGACACCGTGGCCATGGGGGATACGCCGAGCCGCGGGGACACCCGACAGATGTTTTTC. Protein: CACDTVAMGDTPSRGDTRQMFF.

This clone has just a few counts. This is likely an artifact of a read error, given a far larger clone one base away. The chain joins TRDV2 to TRDJ1; 8 bases line up with TRDD3. CDR3 length: 21 amino acids. V trimming: 0 bases; J trimming: 1 base; junction bases outside the gene matches: 21. Per germline, CDR1 GEAIGNYY and CDR2 EKD. CDR3 bases: TGTGCCTGTGACACCATTGCTCTGGGGGAACCGCCAAGCCTTAGCACCGATAAACTCATCTTT. Its protein is CACDTIALGEPPSLSTDKLIF.